This TCR beta chain was retrieved from a study of blood T cell repertoires in COVID-19. TCRdb's table, derived via immunoSEQ multiplex PCR, lists solely in-frame clones and lacks some. Of over 250,000 clones in the sample, about 91% were seen once. Germline values: CDR1 SGHRS, CDR2 YFSETQ. V lost 1 base, J lost 4 bases, and 15 bases lay in between. The CDR3 consists of 17 residues. Sequenced input: peripheral blood. This chain connects TRBV5-1 to TRBJ1-6; maybe TRBD1 (5 bases). This receptor was taken from a person aged 18 to 35 with COVID-19, enrolled during active disease. CDR3 sequence (DNA): TGCGCCAGCAGCTTGTTGGTTGGGGCAAGGTATAATTCACCCCTCCACTTT. Translation gives CASSLLVGARYNSPLHF.